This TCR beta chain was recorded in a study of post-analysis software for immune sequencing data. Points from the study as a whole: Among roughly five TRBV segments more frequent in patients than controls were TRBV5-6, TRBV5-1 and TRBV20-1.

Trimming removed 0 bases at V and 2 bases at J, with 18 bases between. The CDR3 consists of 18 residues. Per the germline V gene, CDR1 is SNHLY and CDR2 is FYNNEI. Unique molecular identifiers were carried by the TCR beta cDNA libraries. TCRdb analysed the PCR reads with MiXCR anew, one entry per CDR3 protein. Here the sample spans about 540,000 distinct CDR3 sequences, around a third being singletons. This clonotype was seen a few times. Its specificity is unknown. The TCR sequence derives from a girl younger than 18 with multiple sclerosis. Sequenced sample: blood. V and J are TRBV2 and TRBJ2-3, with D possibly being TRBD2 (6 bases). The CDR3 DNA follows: TGTGCCAGCAGTGAAGCAATACTAGCTTTTATCACCACAGATACGCAGTATTTT. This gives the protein CASSEAILAFITTDTQYF.